One T cell receptor (beta chain) is described in this entry. Its target is not known. Per the authors' pipeline: Differences in CDR3 between clinicopathological groups were drawn on to build a classifier intended to discriminate distant-metastatic papillary thyroid cancer patients. TCRdb reanalyzed the PCR reads via MiXCR. The V and J calls were determined by TCRdb, not by the authors. The profile shows about 30,000 clones, under 25% of them singletons. Patients had received no treatment of any kind before thyroid surgery. Germline V gives CDR1 MNHNS, CDR2 SASEGT. V was cut by 11 bases and J by 3 bases, with 29 bases left in between. The CDR3 runs 17 residues. The sample comes from a study of metastatic and nonmetastatic thyroid tumors. Findings of the study overall: Reported TCR beta diversity, measured in blood and tumor, was significantly higher for malignant thyroid tumors than for benign nodules.

The sequence derives from a female donor with papillary thyroid cancer or a benign thyroid nodule (not recorded which). Some clones in this sample may be carry-over from other donors' samples. This chain connects TRBV6-1 to TRBJ2-7; D unresolved. The sample taken for sequencing was blood. Written as DNA, the CDR3 is TGTGCCGGGCCATACAGTGAAAGATGGGCGGAGAACTACGAGCAGTACTTC. This gives the protein CAGPYSERWAENYEQYF.